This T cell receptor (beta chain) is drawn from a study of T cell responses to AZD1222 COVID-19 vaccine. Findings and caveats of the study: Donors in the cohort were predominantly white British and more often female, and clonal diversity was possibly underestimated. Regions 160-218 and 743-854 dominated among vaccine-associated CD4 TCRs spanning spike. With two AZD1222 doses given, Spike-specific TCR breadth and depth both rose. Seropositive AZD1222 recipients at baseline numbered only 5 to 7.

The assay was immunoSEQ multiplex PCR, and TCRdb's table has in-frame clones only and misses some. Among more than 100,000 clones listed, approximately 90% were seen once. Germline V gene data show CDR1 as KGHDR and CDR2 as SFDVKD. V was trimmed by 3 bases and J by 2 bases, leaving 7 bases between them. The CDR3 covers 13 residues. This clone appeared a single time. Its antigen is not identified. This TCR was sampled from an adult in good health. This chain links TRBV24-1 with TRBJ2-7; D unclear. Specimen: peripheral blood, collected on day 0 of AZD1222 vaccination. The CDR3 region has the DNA TGTGCCACCAGTGATCCTAACACCTACGAGCAGTACTTC. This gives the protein CATSDPNTYEQYF.